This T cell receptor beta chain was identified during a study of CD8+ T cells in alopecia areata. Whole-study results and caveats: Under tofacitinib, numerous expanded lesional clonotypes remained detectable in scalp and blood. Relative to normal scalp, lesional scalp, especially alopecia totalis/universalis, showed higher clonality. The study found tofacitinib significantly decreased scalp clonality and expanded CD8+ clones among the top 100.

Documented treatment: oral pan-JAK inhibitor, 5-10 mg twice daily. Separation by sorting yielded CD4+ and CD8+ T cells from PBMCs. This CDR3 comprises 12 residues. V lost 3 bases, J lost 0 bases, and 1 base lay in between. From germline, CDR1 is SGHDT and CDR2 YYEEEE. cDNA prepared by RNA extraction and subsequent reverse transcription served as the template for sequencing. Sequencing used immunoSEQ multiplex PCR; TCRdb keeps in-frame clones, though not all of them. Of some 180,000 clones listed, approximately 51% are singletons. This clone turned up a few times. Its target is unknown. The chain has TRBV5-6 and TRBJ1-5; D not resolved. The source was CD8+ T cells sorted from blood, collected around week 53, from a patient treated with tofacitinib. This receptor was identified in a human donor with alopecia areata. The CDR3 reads CASSYSNQPQHF. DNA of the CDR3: TGTGCCAGCAGCTATAGCAATCAGCCCCAGCATTTT. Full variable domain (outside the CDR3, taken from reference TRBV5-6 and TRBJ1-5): DAGVTQSPTHLIKTRGQQVTLRCSPKSGHDTVSWYQQALGQGPQFIFQYYEEEERQRGNFPDRFSGHQFPNYSSELNVNALLLGDSALYLCASSYSNQPQHFGDGTRLSIL.